This TCR beta chain was identified during a study of T-cell memory formation after mild COVID-19. Whole-study findings and limits: There was a balanced CD4/CD8 profile in clones contracting day 15 to 85, and later expanders leaned CD4+. Second-wave clones that peaked on day 37 lacked confirmed SARS-CoV-2 specificity.

This clonotype came up many times. Its antigen is still unknown. TCRdb used MiXCR to reprocess the 5' RACE reads, holding one entry per CDR3 protein. Here the sample spans 250,000 or so distinct CDR3 sequences, roughly 17% being singletons. Trimming shortened V by 3 bases and J by 4 bases, and 12 bases separated the two germline ends. Germline V lookup: CDR1 GTSNPN, CDR2 SVGIG (reference sequence). This CDR3 is 13 amino acids long. The sequence came from a man aged 18-30 years who had mild COVID-19 (a few samples of this study predate the infection). Cell type and time point are not known. This chain joins TRBV30 and TRBJ2-5, with D uncertain. The specimen was PBMCs or a T cell subset sorted from them (not recorded which). CDR3 DNA: TGTGCCTGGAGGCCCCCGACTGGAGAGACCCAGTACTTC. Translated: CAWRPPTGETQYF.